The present TCR beta chain was sequenced within a study of shared clonotypes between healthy human individuals. Across the study: A couple of women and a few men aged 18 to 49 served as donors. General study findings and limits: Unshared clonotypes carried lower generation probabilities than those common to all four donors. Shared across four donors were about 4.6% of the naive CD4 clonotypes.

A note on this clone: Its antigen is still unknown. The sample holds other DNA sequences that translate to the same CDR3.

Genomic DNA (from each subset) was split evenly across several immunoSEQ plates. TCRdb keeps only in-frame clones here, not all; method: immunoSEQ multiplex PCR. The table shows 2,500,000 or so clones, with more than 85% occurring only once. What was sequenced was naive CD4+ T cells from PBMCs. Subset reported: CD45RA+ positively selected. The source of this sequence is a man between 18 and 29 years old in good health. Some clones in this sample may be carry-over from other donors' samples.

CDR3 sequence reads: CASSFSGGTDTQYF. Written as DNA, the CDR3 is TGCGCCAGCAGCTTTTCGGGGGGGACAGATACGCAGTATTTT. The chain recombines TRBV5-1 with TRBJ2-3, with 8 bases aligning to TRBD2. Trimming took 2 bases from V and 3 from J; bases not matched to a gene: 2. Germline CDR1 reads SGHRS; CDR2 reads YFSETQ. The CDR3 loop spans 14 amino acids.